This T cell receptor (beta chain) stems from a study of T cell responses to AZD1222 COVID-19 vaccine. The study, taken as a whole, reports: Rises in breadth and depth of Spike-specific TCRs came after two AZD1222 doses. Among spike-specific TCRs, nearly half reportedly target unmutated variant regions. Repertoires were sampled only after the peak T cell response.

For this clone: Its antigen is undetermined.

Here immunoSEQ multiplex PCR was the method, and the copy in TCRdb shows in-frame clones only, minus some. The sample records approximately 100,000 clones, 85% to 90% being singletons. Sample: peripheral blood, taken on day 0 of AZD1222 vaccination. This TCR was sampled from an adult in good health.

The CDR3 protein is CASTSASTSGRTEQFF. The CDR3 DNA sequence: TGTGCCAGCACCTCCGCGAGTACTAGCGGGAGGACCGAGCAGTTCTTC. The V and J genes are TRBV27 and TRBJ2-1; 12 bases agree with TRBD2. This CDR3 is 16 amino acids long. With 7 bases clipped from V and 10 bases from J, the junction kept 14 bases outside the gene matches. Germline-derived CDR1 and CDR2 are MNHEY and SMNVEV (reference sequence).